These 6 T cell receptor beta chains share one sample of origin, sequenced in a study of shared clonotypes between healthy human individuals. TCRdb's copy holds only in-frame clones and misses some; the assay was immunoSEQ multiplex PCR. The table includes a few hundred thousand clones, 79% detected once. Sequencing was done on a sample of PBMCs. Receptors originate from a middle-aged woman in good health. Some clones in this sample may be carry-over from other donors' samples.

Here the CDR3 DNA reads TGTGCCAGCAGCTCTTCCTCCTCCTCCTACGAGCAGTACTTC. This sequence encodes CASSSSSSSYEQYF. The J gene is TRBJ2-7, the V gene TRBV13; D remains unclear. V was shortened by 4 bases and J by 0 bases, with 10 bases between the two germline ends. Germline values: CDR1 PRHDT, CDR2 FYEKMQ (reference sequence). This CDR3 spans 14 amino acids.

CDR3 coding DNA: TGCAGCGTTGAGGTTTATAGAATGAATGAGCAGTTCTTC. This gives the protein CSVEVYRMNEQFF. The gene calls are TRBV29-1 and TRBJ2-1; D remains unclear. This CDR3 is 13 amino acids long. Between the trimmed V and J ends, which lost 3 bases and 7 bases, there was a span of 13 bases. In germline, CDR1 is SQVTM, CDR2 ANQGSEA.

In regard to this clone: A single base separates this from a much larger clone, so it may be a read error. The sample contains more than one DNA sequence encoding this CDR3. The chain employs TRBV30 and TRBJ2-2, with D uncertain. The CDR3 loop spans 13 amino acids. Deletions cut 0 bases from V and 5 bases from J, with 7 bases between. Germline CDR1 reads GTSNPN; CDR2 reads SVGIG (reference sequence). The CDR3 sequence: CAWSVLRTGELFF. In DNA form, the CDR3 reads TGTGCCTGGAGTGTACTTAGAACCGGGGAGCTGTTTTTT.

The rearrangement joins TRBV5-6 to TRBJ2-1; a weak D match, TRBD1 (5 bases). CDR3 length: 15 amino acids. V lost 4 bases to trimming and J lost 10 bases, with 21 bases between them. Germline CDR1 reads SGHDT; CDR2 reads YYEEEE. The CDR3 loop reads CASSPILGRYEEQFF. CDR3 nucleotide sequence: TGTGCCAGCAGCCCCATCCTGGGGCGTTATGAGGAGCAGTTCTTC.

J is TRBJ2-7 and V is TRBV30, with a weak D call TRBD1 (6 bases). The CDR3 is 14 residues long. Trimming stripped 1 base from V and 7 bases from J, with 17 bases between. Germline V gene data show CDR1 as GTSNPN and CDR2 as SVGIG (reference sequence). CDR3 in DNA: TGTGCCTGGAGTGCCTCCGGGACATCAGGAGAGCAGTACTTC. This sequence encodes CAWSASGTSGEQYF.

In its sample, this clone was seen a few times. The CDR3 reads CASSSGGASSGNTIYF. The CDR3 DNA reads as TGTGCCAGCAGCTCCGGAGGGGCCAGCTCTGGAAACACCATATATTTT. This sequence joins TRBV11-2 and TRBJ1-3; the D gene is possibly TRBD1 (5 bases). This CDR3 spans 16 amino acids. Between the trimmed V and J ends, which lost 4 bases and 0 bases, there was a span of 13 bases. Germline V gene lookup returns CDR1 SGHAT and CDR2 FQNNGV. Filled out from reference TRBV11-2 and TRBJ1-3, the complete variable domain reads EAGVAQSPRYKIIEKRQSVAFWCNPISGHATLYWYQQILGQGPKLLIQFQNNGVVDDSQLPKDRFSAERLKGVDSTLKIQPAKLEDSAVYLCASSSGGASSGNTIYFGEGSWLTVV.